A selection of T cell receptor beta chains follows, all from one sample in a study of post-analysis software for immune sequencing data. MiXCR, applied by TCRdb to the PCR reads, yields one record per CDR3 protein. The repertoire holds approximately 360,000 distinct CDR3 sequences, with roughly 36% as singletons. What was sequenced was blood. These receptors were obtained from a girl between 5 and 17 years old with multiple sclerosis. CDR3s include the opening cysteine and the closing phenylalanine or tryptophan. Fields, in order: D gene, clone size, V gene, J gene, CDR3 protein, CDR3 DNA. D genes are given only for firm matches. Rows may omit the clone size; those that give it use once, few, many or a size class.

>NA|NA|TRBV12-3/TRBV12-4|TRBJ1-5
CASVYGGQPRHF
TGTGCCAGCGTGTACGGGGGTCAGCCCCGGCATTTT
>TRBD1|NA|TRBV15|TRBJ2-1
CATSPLEQGYGNEQFF
TGTGCCACCAGCCCCCTGGAACAGGGGTATGGGAATGAGCAGTTCTTC
>NA|NA|TRBV6-5|TRBJ2-7
CASSASTYEQYF
TGTGCCAGCAGTGCAAGCACCTACGAGCAGTACTTC
>NA|NA|TRBV5-6|TRBJ1-2
CASSLRAGDLFYGYTF
TGTGCCAGCAGCTTGAGGGCAGGGGACCTATTCTATGGCTACACCTTC
>TRBD2|few|TRBV6-2/TRBV6-3|TRBJ2-7
CASSPSRDYREQYF
TGTGCCAGCAGCCCCTCGCGGGACTACCGCGAGCAGTACTTC
>NA|few|TRBV4-3|TRBJ2-7
CASSQVGQGSHEQYF
TGCGCCAGCAGCCAAGTAGGGCAGGGGAGCCACGAGCAGTACTTC
>TRBD1|few|TRBV28|TRBJ2-3
CASSTTGEGTDTQYF
TGTGCCAGCAGTACCACAGGGGAAGGCACAGATACGCAGTATTTT
>NA|few|TRBV5-1|TRBJ2-3
CASSLAVGGQDTQYF
TGCGCCAGCAGCTTGGCGGTGGGGGGGCAGGATACGCAGTATTTT
>NA|NA|TRBV15|TRBJ2-5
CASGLSKETQYF
TGTGCCTCAGGACTGTCGAAAGAGACCCAGTACTTC
>NA|few|TRBV5-1|TRBJ2-7
CASSLEDSYEQYF
TGCGCCAGCAGCTTGGAGGACAGCTACGAGCAGTACTTC
>TRBD2|NA|TRBV2|TRBJ2-1
CASSEGTSAAHNEQFF
TGTGCCAGCAGTGAAGGTACTAGCGCAGCCCACAATGAGCAGTTCTTC
>NA|few|TRBV28|TRBJ1-6
CASSTQGGYNSPLHF
TGTGCCAGCAGTACTCAGGGAGGATATAATTCACCCCTCCACTTT
>NA|NA|TRBV7-2|TRBJ1-1
CASSLVVGGTEAFF
TGTGCCAGCAGCTTGGTGGTAGGCGGTACTGAAGCTTTCTTT
>NA|NA|TRBV20-1|TRBJ2-5
CSARVRGMMETQYF
TGCAGTGCTAGAGTCCGGGGGATGATGGAGACCCAGTACTTC
>NA|NA|TRBV5-6|TRBJ1-1
CASRGFGRNTEAFF
TGTGCCAGCAGAGGATTCGGGAGAAACACTGAAGCTTTCTTT
>NA|NA|TRBV7-3|TRBJ2-1
CASSLTTWTNEYNEQFF
TGTGCCAGCAGCTTAACGACCTGGACTAACGAATACAATGAGCAGTTCTTC
>NA|many|TRBV9|TRBJ2-7
CASSVAGESSYEQYF
TGTGCCAGCAGCGTAGCGGGGGAGAGCTCCTACGAGCAGTACTTC
>TRBD2|NA|TRBV2|TRBJ2-5
CASSEALAAEAQYF
TGTGCCAGCAGTGAAGCGCTAGCGGCGGAGGCCCAGTACTTC
>NA|NA|TRBV4-2|TRBJ2-2
CASSQVARPNTGERFF
TGTGCCAGCAGCCAAGTTGCCAGGCCGAACACCGGGGAGCGGTTTTTT
>NA|NA|TRBV12-3/TRBV12-4|TRBJ2-3
CASSWGDTQYF
TGTGCCAGCAGTTGGGGGGATACGCAGTATTTT
>NA|NA|TRBV9|TRBJ2-1
CASTGPLSNLLFF
TGTGCCAGCACAGGCCCACTATCGAATCTGTTGTTCTTC
>TRBD1|NA|TRBV3-1|TRBJ2-1
CASTGTGWNEQFF
TGTGCCAGTACCGGGACAGGGTGGAATGAGCAGTTCTTC
>TRBD1|NA|TRBV13|TRBJ1-4
CASSQDRVREKLFF
TGTGCCAGCAGCCAAGACAGGGTGAGGGAAAAACTGTTTTTT
>TRBD1|few|TRBV19|TRBJ2-1
CASSISFRDSYNEQFF
TGTGCCAGTAGTATTTCTTTCCGGGACAGTTACAATGAGCAGTTCTTC
>NA|few|TRBV3-1|TRBJ1-1
CASAQQGHNTEAFF
TGTGCCAGCGCCCAACAGGGACACAACACTGAAGCTTTCTTT
>TRBD2|few|TRBV20-1|TRBJ2-5
CSARGGGVETQYF
TGCAGTGCTAGAGGCGGGGGGGTAGAGACCCAGTACTTC
>NA|NA|TRBV5-1|TRBJ2-3
CASSLAGDTDTQYF
TGCGCCAGCAGCTTGGCCGGAGATACAGATACGCAGTATTTT
>NA|NA|TRBV29-1|TRBJ2-5
CSVEGTQRGEGTQYF
TGCAGCGTTGAAGGGACTCAAAGAGGGGAAGGGACCCAGTACTTC
>NA|many|TRBV29-1|TRBJ2-7
CSVGTDSYEQYF
TGCAGCGTTGGGACAGACTCCTACGAGCAGTACTTC
>NA|few|TRBV20-1|TRBJ1-6
CSARGRQSSYNSPLHF
TGCAGTGCTAGAGGACGGCAAAGCTCCTATAATTCACCCCTCCACTTT
>NA|NA|TRBV20-1|TRBJ1-1
CSASGQVRRNTEAFF
TGCAGTGCTTCGGGCCAAGTCCGAAGGAACACTGAAGCTTTCTTT
>NA|few|TRBV5-1|TRBJ1-2
CASSLEEGGRVYGYTF
TGCGCCAGCAGCTTGGAGGAGGGGGGCCGGGTTTATGGCTACACCTTC
>NA|NA|TRBV7-9|TRBJ1-1
CASSLHQGSGTEAFF
TGTGCCAGCAGCTTACATCAGGGGTCGGGAACTGAAGCTTTCTTT
>NA|NA|TRBV5-1|TRBJ1-1
CASSKSGTSEAFF
TGCGCCAGCAGCAAGTCCGGTACTTCTGAAGCTTTCTTT
>NA|NA|TRBV20-1|TRBJ1-5
CSVNPGRSNQPQHF
TGCAGTGTTAACCCGGGCCGTAGCAATCAGCCCCAGCATTTT
>NA|few|TRBV6-1|TRBJ1-6
CASRDTEGSPLHF
TGTGCCAGCAGGGACACCGAGGGTTCACCCCTCCACTTT
>NA|few|TRBV20-1|TRBJ1-6
CSASTLLQGLGSPLHF
TGCAGTGCTAGCACCCTCCTCCAGGGGCTTGGTTCACCCCTCCACTTT
>NA|NA|TRBV29-1|TRBJ2-1
CSVEIGENEQFF
TGCAGCGTTGAGATAGGGGAAAATGAGCAGTTCTTC
>NA|NA|TRBV7-8|TRBJ1-6
CASSLESLYNSPLHF
TGTGCCAGCAGCTTAGAATCGCTGTATAATTCACCCCTCCACTTT
>NA|many|TRBV10-3|TRBJ2-3
CAIRKPSATDTQYF
TGTGCCATCAGAAAACCCTCGGCCACAGATACGCAGTATTTT
>TRBD1|few|TRBV7-6|TRBJ2-7
CASSPGQGWDSGQYF
TGTGCCAGCAGCCCCGGACAGGGCTGGGATTCGGGGCAGTACTTC
>NA|NA|TRBV5-6|TRBJ2-5
CASSVEGTQETQYF
TGTGCCAGCAGCGTAGAGGGGACCCAAGAGACCCAGTACTTC
>NA|NA|TRBV10-3|TRBJ1-2
CAISGTANYGYTF
TGTGCCATCAGTGGGACAGCAAACTATGGCTACACCTTC
>TRBD2|NA|TRBV5-4|TRBJ2-5
CASSPSSGGEQYF
TGTGCCAGCAGCCCCTCGAGCGGGGGTGAGCAGTACTTC
>TRBD2|NA|TRBV7-9|TRBJ2-5
CASSPGRLAEQETQYF
TGTGCCAGCAGCCCCGGTAGACTAGCGGAACAAGAGACCCAGTACTTC
>NA|few|TRBV4-1|TRBJ2-5
CASSQEWGRETQYF
TGCGCCAGCAGCCAAGAATGGGGGAGAGAGACCCAGTACTTC
>NA|NA|TRBV13|TRBJ1-1
CASSLGQRAFKNTEAFF
TGTGCCAGCAGCTTAGGTCAGAGGGCTTTTAAGAACACTGAAGCTTTCTTT
>TRBD2|NA|TRBV10-3|TRBJ2-7
CAISAWLAGHYEQYF
TGTGCCATCAGTGCGTGGCTAGCGGGGCACTACGAGCAGTACTTC
>TRBD2|NA|TRBV7-2|TRBJ2-3
CASSLARGSDTQYF
TGTGCCAGCAGCTTAGCGCGGGGGAGCGATACGCAGTATTTT
>TRBD1|once|TRBV5-8|TRBJ2-7
CASSLGQGWRNEQYF
TGTGCCAGCAGCTTGGGACAGGGGTGGAGGAACGAGCAGTACTTC